The 22 T cell receptor beta chains reported below all come from one sample, sequenced in a study of beta chain features in type 1 diabetes. Their antigen targets remain unknown. General observations from the study: Shortening of TCRB CDR3s, moderate but significant, appeared in all four CD4+ subsets of Type 1 diabetes patients.

Reverse transcription of all isolated RNA meant that expressed TCRB transcripts were sequenced. Measured with immunoSEQ multiplex PCR; TCRdb has only the in-frame clones, and not every one. The data show around 280,000 clones, about 15% seen once. The sequencing sample was made of naive CD4+ T cells from blood. All receptors derive from a man aged 18 to 30 with type 1 diabetes.

The J gene is TRBJ2-2, the V gene TRBV19; D possibly corresponds to TRBD2 (5 bases). V lost 5 bases to trimming and J lost 6 bases, with 13 bases between them. The CDR3 is 14 residues long. Germline V gives CDR1 LNHDA, CDR2 SQIVND (reference sequence). CDR3 residues: CASSPLAQSGELFF. CDR3 DNA sequence: TGTGCCAGTAGTCCCCTAGCCCAGTCCGGGGAGCTGTTTTTT.

This clone has more than one count but fewer than ten. The chain links TRBV5-4 to TRBJ2-1; D may be TRBD2 (5 bases). This CDR3 contains 15 residues. V was pared by 3 bases and J by 2 bases, with 12 bases between. CDR1 is SGHNT and CDR2 is YYREEE in the germline V gene (reference sequence). The CDR3, as DNA: TGTGCCAGCAGCTCCCGGCTAGCAACCTACAATGAGCAGTTCTTC. Its translation: CASSSRLATYNEQFF.

This clone was found a few times. This rearrangement joins TRBV2 to TRBJ1-3; possible D gene TRBD1, 5 bases. Per the germline V gene, CDR1 is SNHLY and CDR2 is FYNNEI. This CDR3 spans 15 amino acids. Trimming took off 7 bases at V and 0 bases at J, with 13 bases between the two ends. CDR3 nucleotides: TGTGCCAGCAAGGGGCAGCTCATCTCTGGAAACACCATATATTTT. This gives the protein CASKGQLISGNTIYF.

The CDR3 reads CASSTPGQFSTGANVLTF. The CDR3 coding sequence is TGTGCCAGTAGTACCCCGGGACAATTCAGTACTGGGGCCAACGTCCTGACTTTC. The chain employs TRBV19 and TRBJ2-6, with a possible D match to TRBD1 (6 bases). The CDR3 is made up of 18 amino acids. With 4 bases removed from V and 2 bases from J, the gap between germline ends came to 18 bases. CDR1 is LNHDA, CDR2 SQIVND, per germline (reference sequence).

The chain combines TRBV28 with TRBJ2-3; 15 nucleotides match TRBD2. Germline-derived CDR1 and CDR2 are MDHEN and SYDVKM. The CDR3 spans 17 residues. V was pared by 2 bases and J by 6 bases, with 6 bases of the junction left unmatched. The CDR3 DNA reads TGTGCCAGCAGTTTAGCCGGACTAGCGGGGGGGCCGGATACGCAGTATTTT. Translation: CASSLAGLAGGPDTQYF.

The table lists this clone with a few counts. The chain has TRBV27 and TRBJ1-5, with 7 bases that match TRBD1. The CDR3 consists of 13 residues. Germline values: CDR1 MNHEY, CDR2 SMNVEV (reference sequence). V trimming: 9 bases; J trimming: 6 bases; junction bases outside the gene matches: 8. CDR3 DNA: TGTGCCAGTGGACAGGTAGGGTCTCAGCCCCAGCATTTT. It translates to CASGQVGSQPQHF.

This clone has only a few counts. The chain is built from TRBV19 and TRBJ2-1, with TRBD1 identical over 8 bases. Trimming took 9 bases from V and 8 from J; bases not matched to a gene: 21. Germline-derived CDR1 and CDR2 are LNHDA and SQIVND (reference sequence). The CDR3 spans 17 residues. The CDR3 protein is CASTNRGGTGNVDEQFF. The CDR3 coding sequence is TGTGCCAGCACTAACCGAGGCGGGACAGGCAATGTCGATGAGCAGTTCTTC.

This clone was counted between two and nine times. V usage is TRBV30 and J usage is TRBJ1-6; maybe TRBD1 (6 bases). Germline V CDR1 and CDR2: GTSNPN, SVGIG (reference sequence). There are 13 residues in the CDR3. V lost 2 bases and J 7 bases, leaving 9 bases between the germline ends. This chain's CDR3 is CAWSLGANSPLHF. CDR3 nucleotide sequence: TGTGCCTGGAGTTTGGGGGCAAATTCACCCCTCCACTTT.

The CDR3: CASSYSRTSGPNEQFF. The DNA of the CDR3 is TGTGCCAGCAGTTACTCACGGACTAGCGGACCGAATGAGCAGTTCTTC. The V call is TRBV6-5, the J call TRBJ2-1; TRBD2 matches 10 bases. Looked up from germline, CDR1 is MNHEY and CDR2 is SVGAGI. The CDR3 extends over 16 amino acids. J lost 7 bases, V lost 0 bases, and 6 bases had no gene match.

This clone was counted only a few times. This sequence joins TRBV5-1 and TRBJ1-6, with TRBD1 as a possible D gene (5 bases). This CDR3 has 15 amino acids. Trimming cost V 0 bases and J 7 bases, with 11 bases left between them. Per the germline V gene, CDR1 is SGHRS and CDR2 is YFSETQ. The CDR3 loop reads CASSLEGRSNSPLHF. CDR3 sequence (DNA): TGCGCCAGCAGCTTGGAGGGGCGCTCAAATTCACCCCTCCACTTT.

This clone was seen a few times. The chain combines TRBV7-9 with TRBJ2-7, with TRBD1 matching over 8 bases. The CDR3 length is 17 residues. Germline CDR1 SEHNR, CDR2 FQNEAQ (reference sequence). With V trimmed by 1 base and J by 2 bases, 10 bases remained unmatched. DNA of the CDR3: TGTGCCAGCAGCTTAGGCCTGGGGCAGGGGGCCCCCTACGAGCAGTACTTC. Translated: CASSLGLGQGAPYEQYF.

The table lists this clone with a few counts. Other DNA variants within this sample encode the same CDR3. The gene calls are TRBV2 and TRBJ1-1; D gene unclear. CDR3 length: 12 amino acids. Germline V lookup: CDR1 SNHLY, CDR2 FYNNEI. Trimming shortened V by 4 bases and J by 1 base, and 4 bases separated the two germline ends. CDR3 region: CASSVRNTEAFF. CDR3 sequence (DNA): TGTGCCAGCAGTGTTAGGAACACTGAAGCTTTCTTT.

There are a few counts of this clone. V is TRBV5-4 and J is TRBJ2-7; D may correspond to TRBD1 or TRBD2 (5 bases each). The germline CDR1 and CDR2 sequences are SGHNT and YYREEE (reference sequence). Trimming took off 4 bases at V and 1 base at J, with 12 bases between the two ends. The CDR3 runs 14 residues. CDR3 DNA sequence: TGTGCCAGCAGCCTGGGACGGGGTTCCTACGAGCAGTACTTC. Translating gives CASSLGRGSYEQYF.

The chain has TRBV6-6 and TRBJ1-2, with 10 bases aligning to TRBD1. Germline V gene data show CDR1 as MNHNY and CDR2 as SVGAGI (reference sequence). V shed 6 bases, J shed 8 bases, and the junction held 6 bases outside the gene matches. The CDR3 has 13 residues. The DNA for the CDR3 is TGTGCCAGCAGCGACAGGGGGCCGGGCGGCTACACCTTC. This codes for CASSDRGPGGYTF.

This clone was seen a few times. The rearrangement links TRBV28 to TRBJ2-3; 8 bases map to TRBD2. Germline CDR1 MDHEN, CDR2 SYDVKM. CDR3 length: 14 residues. Trimming took 5 bases from V and 6 from J; bases not matched to a gene: 7. For the CDR3, the DNA is TGTGCCAGCAGTCACGGGGGGGCCAAGGATACGCAGTATTTT. This sequence encodes CASSHGGAKDTQYF.

This clone has just a few counts. V gene TRBV28 combines with J gene TRBJ1-6; no reliable D call. V was trimmed by 2 bases and J by 0 bases, leaving 5 bases between them. CDR1 MDHEN and CDR2 SYDVKM come from the germline V gene. This CDR3 has 15 amino acids. Here the CDR3 reads CASSLESSYNSPLHF. As DNA, the CDR3 is TGTGCCAGCAGTTTAGAGAGCTCCTATAATTCACCCCTCCACTTT.

This clone was counted only a few times. This rearrangement joins TRBV28 to TRBJ2-1; 12 bases agree with TRBD1. Germline V gene sequence: CDR1 MDHEN, CDR2 SYDVKM. The V gene end was trimmed by 4 bases and the J gene end by 6 bases; junction bases not matched to a gene: 13. The length of the CDR3 is 18 residues. As DNA, the CDR3 is TGTGCCAGCAGTTCACGGAGGCCCCGGGACAGGGGGCTCAATGAGCAGTTCTTC. Translated, it gives CASSSRRPRDRGLNEQFF.

The CDR3 sequence: CASSYNQETQYF. CDR3 DNA: TGTGCCAGCAGTTATAATCAAGAGACCCAGTACTTC. The chain uses TRBV7-9 and TRBJ2-5; no clear D. Germline V gene data show CDR1 as SEHNR and CDR2 as FQNEAQ (reference sequence). The CDR3 has 12 residues. The V gene lost 6 bases and the J gene lost 2 bases, with 7 bases spanning the gap.

The rearrangement joins TRBV29-1 to TRBJ2-7, with 13 bases fitting TRBD2. This CDR3 region has 15 residues. V trimming: 7 bases; J trimming: 6 bases; junction bases outside the gene matches: 12. Germline CDR1 is SQVTM and CDR2 is ANQGSEA. CDR3 bases: TGCAGCGGATTGATAGGACTAGCGGGAGCGGGCGAGCAGTACTTC. It codes for CSGLIGLAGAGEQYF.

This clone was seen more than once but under ten times. The J gene is TRBJ2-1, the V gene TRBV28; D unresolved. The length of the CDR3 is 16 residues. V gave up 5 bases and J gave up 0 bases, with 14 bases separating them. The germline V gene encodes CDR1 MDHEN and CDR2 SYDVKM. The CDR3 region has the DNA TGTGCCAGCAGTCCCACCTCGGCGGTCTCCTACAATGAGCAGTTCTTC. Translating gives CASSPTSAVSYNEQFF.

V gene TRBV6-6 combines with J gene TRBJ1-1, with D possibly TRBD1 on 6 matching bases. V dropped 10 bases and J dropped 8 bases, with 20 bases sitting between them. Germline V CDR1 and CDR2: MNHNY, SVGAGI (reference sequence). The CDR3 consists of 13 residues. This CDR3 is CATGRDTTLEAFF. The DNA for the CDR3 is TGTGCCACCGGCCGGGACACGACGCTGGAAGCTTTCTTT.

The sample holds one count of this clone. The chain is built from TRBV28 and TRBJ2-7; 7 positions agree with TRBD1. The CDR3 is 13 residues long. Per germline, CDR1 MDHEN and CDR2 SYDVKM. Trimming removed 10 bases from V and 2 bases from J; junction bases left unmatched: 8. In DNA, the CDR3 is TGTGCCACCGAGGACAGGCCTACCTACGAGCAGTACTTC. Translating it yields CATEDRPTYEQYF.